This T cell receptor (beta chain) comes out of a study of cytomegalovirus exposure and HLA in healthy donors. Background on the study: A data release that came early held roughly 80 million unique TCRs from HLA-typed donors. The Caucasian-associated ancestry cluster contained about 80% of the roughly 390 genotyped donors.

The CDR3 has 13 residues. Trimming removed 5 bases at V and 3 bases at J, with 10 bases between. CDR1 and CDR2 (germline): SGHAT, FQNNGV. With 60 Vbeta and 13 Jbeta primers, the PCR was carried out. Profiled with immunoSEQ multiplex PCR; TCRdb holds only in-frame clones, not every one. The sample holds some 140,000 clones, about 85% seen once. Sequenced sample: PBMCs. This receptor was identified in a young man in good health and CMV-seropositive. The rearrangement uses TRBV11-2 and TRBJ1-1; no definite D call. The DNA for the CDR3 is TGTGCCAGCAGCCTGAGCCTTTACACTGAAGCTTTCTTT. This encodes CASSLSLYTEAFF.